This entry lists 26 T cell receptor beta chains sequenced from one sample in a study of T cell responses to AZD1222 COVID-19 vaccine. Sequencing used immunoSEQ multiplex PCR; TCRdb keeps in-frame clones, though not all of them. The sample has roughly 120,000 clones, 86% seen once. The starting material was peripheral blood, obtained on day 0 of AZD1222 vaccination. Receptors originate from an adult in good health.

The chain recombines TRBV7-6 with TRBJ1-3, with D possibly matching TRBD1 (5 bases). CDR1 and CDR2 from the germline V gene are SGHVS and FNYEAQ. Trimming cost V 7 bases and J 0 bases, with 13 bases left between them. This CDR3 region has 15 residues. In DNA form, the CDR3 reads TGTGCCAGCAAGAGAGGACAAACCTCTGGAAACACCATATATTTT. It specifies CASKRGQTSGNTIYF.

This chain connects TRBV2 to TRBJ2-2; 7 bases match TRBD1. The CDR3 consists of 13 residues. Germline V gene lookup returns CDR1 SNHLY and CDR2 FYNNEI. The V gene end was trimmed by 6 bases and the J gene end by 7 bases; junction bases not matched to a gene: 5. The CDR3 DNA sequence: TGTGCCAGCAGCGTGACAGGGTTCGGGGAGCTGTTTTTT. Amino acids: CASSVTGFGELFF. The variable domain in full, completed from reference TRBV2 and TRBJ2-2, reads EPEVTQTPSHQVTQMGQEVILRCVPISNHLYFYWYRQILGQKVEFLVSFYNNEISEKSEIFDDQFSVERPDGSNFTLKIRSTKLEDSAMYFCASSVTGFGELFFGEGSRLTVL.

This chain connects TRBV21-1 to TRBJ2-7; the DNA was not compared with TRBD1, the D call given in the table. TRBV21-1 is deemed a pseudogene. The CDR3 runs to 16 residues. The CDR3 DNA is TGTGCCAGCAGCAAAGCTGATGACAGGGTCCCTTACGAGCAGTACTTC. This sequence encodes CASSKADDRVPYEQYF.

The rearrangement joins TRBV30 to TRBJ1-1; TRBD1 is a possible D gene (5 bases). Per the germline V gene, CDR1 is GTSNPN and CDR2 is SVGIG (reference sequence). There are 15 residues in the CDR3. Trimming pared 3 bases from V and 6 bases from J, leaving 20 bases between. CDR3 DNA sequence: TGTGCCTGGAGAGGGCCGGGACCCAGAGATCCTGAAGCTTTCTTT. The encoded protein is CAWRGPGPRDPEAFF. Using reference TRBV30 and TRBJ1-1 for the parts outside the CDR3, the full variable domain is SQTIHQWPATLVQPVGSPLSLECTVEGTSNPNLYWYRQAAGRGLQLLFYSVGIGQISSEVPQNLSASRPQDRQFILSSKKLLLSDSGFYLCAWRGPGPRDPEAFFGQGTRLTVV.

The V call is TRBV5-5, the J call TRBJ2-3, with 8 bases aligning to TRBD1. The CDR3 is 15 amino acids. Germline V CDR1 and CDR2: SGHKS, YYEKEE (reference sequence). V lost 4 bases and J lost 3; bases outside the gene matches: 7. CDR3 loop: CASSVTGESTDTQYF. Written as DNA, the CDR3 is TGTGCCAGCAGCGTGACAGGGGAGTCAACAGATACGCAGTATTTT.

V is TRBV5-1 and J is TRBJ2-3, with D unresolved. The ends were cut back, 5 bases at V and 4 bases at J, with 8 bases in the middle. There are 12 residues in the CDR3. CDR1 is SGHRS and CDR2 is YFSETQ in the germline V gene. CDR3 coding DNA: TGCGCCAGCAGTATAGTCGCAGATACGCAGTATTTT. Amino acids: CASSIVADTQYF.

The chain has TRBV9 and TRBJ1-2, with D unclear. The germline V and J ends were trimmed by 4 bases and 6 bases, with 10 bases remaining between them. The germline CDR1 and CDR2 sequences are SGDLS and YYNGEE. CDR3 length: 12 amino acids. The CDR3 protein is CASSNQRDGYTF. CDR3 nucleotide sequence: TGTGCCAGCAGCAATCAAAGGGATGGCTACACCTTC.

The chain couples TRBV5-1 to TRBJ1-3, with D unclear. This CDR3 contains 13 residues. CDR1 and CDR2 from the germline V gene are SGHRS and YFSETQ. Trimming cost V 1 base and J 4 bases, with 6 bases left between them. The CDR3 DNA reads as TGCGCCAGCAGCTTGCCAGCCGGAAACACCATATATTTT. Protein: CASSLPAGNTIYF.

This chain connects TRBV9 to TRBJ2-5, with a possible D match to TRBD2 (5 bases). This CDR3 spans 15 amino acids. The V and J ends lost 3 bases and 5 bases respectively, with 17 bases between them. Per the germline V gene, CDR1 is SGDLS and CDR2 is YYNGEE. CDR3 protein: CASSETRSPGETQYF. DNA for the CDR3: TGTGCCAGCAGCGAAACTAGGAGCCCCGGTGAGACCCAGTACTTC. Supplemented by reference TRBV9 and TRBJ2-5, the full variable domain reads DSGVTQTPKHLITATGQRVTLRCSPRSGDLSVYWYQQSLDQGLQFLIQYYNGEERAKGNILERFSAQQFPDLHSELNLSSLELGDSALYFCASSETRSPGETQYFGPGTRLLVL.

The rearrangement links TRBV19 to TRBJ1-5, with D tentatively TRBD1 (6 bases). The CDR3 runs 14 residues. CDR1 and CDR2 (germline): LNHDA, SQIVND (reference sequence). Between the trimmed V and J ends, which lost 2 bases and 5 bases, there was a span of 10 bases. CDR3 residues: CASSIFAGDQPQHF. CDR3 DNA sequence: TGTGCCAGTAGTATATTCGCAGGGGATCAGCCCCAGCATTTT.

In its sample, this clone was seen once. The chain carries TRBV28 and TRBJ1-3; D may be TRBD1 (6 bases). Per germline, CDR1 MDHEN and CDR2 SYDVKM. V gave up 4 bases and J gave up 3 bases, with 13 bases separating them. This CDR3 spans 15 amino acids. CDR3 amino acids: CASSSIRDIGNTIYF. The CDR3 DNA reads TGTGCCAGCAGTTCCATAAGGGACATTGGAAACACCATATATTTT.

The chain is built from TRBV19 and TRBJ1-2; possible D gene TRBD1, 5 bases. Trimming took off 6 bases at V and 0 bases at J, with 8 bases between the two ends. This CDR3 spans 13 amino acids. Germline loops: CDR1 LNHDA, CDR2 SQIVND (reference sequence). For the CDR3, the DNA is TGTGCCAGTAGGTCGACAGCTAACTATGGCTACACCTTC. It encodes CASRSTANYGYTF.

The chain recombines TRBV6-1 with TRBJ2-7; perhaps TRBD1 as D (5 bases). V was clipped by 3 bases and J by 0 bases, with 12 bases between them. The CDR3 extends over 15 amino acids. Per germline, CDR1 MNHNS and CDR2 SASEGT. Here the CDR3 reads CASSDEQVNSYEQYF. Here the CDR3 DNA reads TGTGCCAGCAGTGATGAACAGGTCAACTCCTACGAGCAGTACTTC.

This chain uses TRBV27 with TRBJ1-2; 8 positions match TRBD1. Germline assignment: CDR1 MNHEY and CDR2 SMNVEV (reference sequence). CDR3 length: 19 amino acids. Trimming at V came to 2 bases and at J to 1 base, leaving 15 bases not matched to a gene. The CDR3, as DNA: TGTGCCAGCAGTTTAAGGAAGAACGGTGGACAGGGCCATAACTATGGCTACACCTTC. Translated, it gives CASSLRKNGGQGHNYGYTF.

On this clone: An end of the junction does not agree with germline; a read error may underlie this. CDR3 DNA sequence: TGTGCCATCAGTGATGGAGGGTCCTCCGAGCAGTACTTC. Translated, it gives CAISDGGSSEQYF. The chain has TRBV10-3 and TRBJ2-7; perhaps TRBD2 as D (6 bases). The germline CDR1 and CDR2 sequences are ENHRY and SYGVKD. The CDR3 runs 13 residues.

About this clone itself: This CDR3 is also generated by other DNA sequences in the sample. This rearrangement joins TRBV6-2 or TRBV6-3 to TRBJ1-3; D remains ambiguous. Between the trimmed V and J ends, which lost 2 bases and 0 bases, there was a span of 5 bases. The CDR3 consists of 14 residues. Germline V lookup: CDR1 MNHEY, CDR2 SVGEGT. CDR3 region: CASSYRGSGNTIYF. Written as DNA, the CDR3 is TGTGCCAGCAGTTACAGAGGCTCTGGAAACACCATATATTTT.

The chain couples TRBV15 to TRBJ1-2, with D hard to call. CDR3 length: 15 amino acids. Germline V lookup: CDR1 LNHNV, CDR2 YYDKDF (reference sequence). V was cut by 0 bases and J by 2 bases, with 10 bases left in between. DNA of the CDR3: TGTGCCACCAGCAGAGATCGCCGGACGAACTATGGCTACACCTTC. Its protein product is CATSRDRRTNYGYTF. The variable domain in full, completed from reference TRBV15 and TRBJ1-2, reads DAMVIQNPRYQVTQFGKPVTLSCSQTLNHNVMYWYQQKSSQAPKLLFHYYDKDFNNEADTPDNFQSRRPNTSFCFLDIRSPGLGDTAMYLCATSRDRRTNYGYTFGSGTRLTVV.

The chain links TRBV5-1 to TRBJ1-3; D ambiguous. The germline CDR1 and CDR2 sequences are SGHRS and YFSETQ. V lost 1 base, J lost 2 bases, and 7 bases lay in between. There are 14 residues in the CDR3. For the CDR3, the DNA is TGCGCCAGCAGCTTGCAAGTCCCTGGAAACACCATATATTTT. Amino acid sequence: CASSLQVPGNTIYF.

This clone was recorded a few times. This chain uses TRBV11-2 with TRBJ2-2, with TRBD2 identical over 14 bases. V lost 0 bases to trimming and J lost 8 bases; unmatched junction nucleotides: 2. The CDR3 sequence is 16 residues long. The germline gives CDR1 SGHAT, CDR2 FQNNGV. Here the CDR3 DNA reads TGTGCCAGCAGCTTAGAGGGACTAGCGGGAGTAGGGGAGCTGTTTTTT. Translation gives CASSLEGLAGVGELFF.

Comment on this clone: This specimen includes other DNA sequences encoding the same CDR3. This chain connects TRBV18 to TRBJ1-5, with D maybe TRBD1 (5 bases). Per the germline V gene, CDR1 is KGHSH and CDR2 is LQKENI. The CDR3 runs 13 residues. Between the trimmed V and J ends, which lost 3 bases and 5 bases, there was a span of 8 bases. The CDR3, as DNA: TGTGCCAGCTCACCTGGCAGGGATCAGCCCCAGCATTTT. Its translation is CASSPGRDQPQHF. The complete variable domain, with remaining parts taken from reference TRBV18 and TRBJ1-5, reads NAGVMQNPRHLVRRRGQEARLRCSPMKGHSHVYWYRQLPEEGLKFMVYLQKENIIDESGMPKERFSAEFPKEGPSILRIQQVVRGDSAAYFCASSPGRDQPQHFGDGTRLSIL.

The chain combines TRBV30 with TRBJ2-1, with TRBD2 matching over 7 bases. V shed 3 bases, J shed 4 bases, and the junction held 12 bases outside the gene matches. Germline CDR1 is GTSNPN and CDR2 is SVGIG (reference sequence). CDR3 size: 16 residues. The CDR3 protein is CAWRSLEREWYNEQFF. In nucleotides, the CDR3 is TGTGCCTGGAGGAGTCTTGAGCGGGAATGGTACAATGAGCAGTTCTTC.

V usage is TRBV24-1 and J usage is TRBJ2-6; tentatively, D is TRBD2 (6 bases). The germline gives CDR1 KGHDR, CDR2 SFDVKD. This CDR3 has 15 amino acids. Trimming took 4 bases from V and 4 from J, leaving 10 bases between them. The CDR3 region is CATSDGGSGANVLTF. The CDR3 nucleotides are TGTGCCACCAGTGACGGGGGATCGGGGGCCAACGTCCTGACTTTC.

This clone was seen just once. In DNA, the CDR3 is TGTGCCAGCAGTCGATCGTTGGGGGAGACCCAGTACTTC. It is translated as CASSRSLGETQYF. The chain recombines TRBV27 with TRBJ2-5, with D unclear. This CDR3 comprises 13 residues. Deletions cut 5 bases from V and 5 bases from J, with 12 bases between. Germline V gene lookup returns CDR1 MNHEY and CDR2 SMNVEV (reference sequence).

The chain uses TRBV5-1 and TRBJ1-4, with D possibly TRBD1 on 6 matching bases. The CDR3 runs 15 residues. V was trimmed by 8 bases and J by 1 base, leaving 15 bases between them. Germline V CDR1 and CDR2: SGHRS, YFSETQ. The CDR3 reads CARFGGRKTNEKLFF. In DNA form, the CDR3 reads TGCGCCAGATTCGGGGGGCGCAAAACTAATGAAAAACTGTTTTTT.

The chain uses TRBV4-3 and TRBJ1-6; 8 bases are shared with TRBD1. CDR1 and CDR2 (germline): LGHNA, YSLEER. Trimming removed 0 bases from V and 7 bases from J; junction bases left unmatched: 8. The CDR3 has 17 amino acids. CDR3 sequence (DNA): TGCGCCAGCAGCCAAGACCTTCCGGGACAGGTGAATTCACCCCTCCACTTT. Protein sequence: CASSQDLPGQVNSPLHF.

The chain employs TRBV28 and TRBJ2-3; TRBD2 aligns across 9 bases. Germline V lookup: CDR1 MDHEN, CDR2 SYDVKM. J lost 4 bases, V lost 1 base, and 6 bases had no gene match. The CDR3 extends over 16 amino acids. CDR3 sequence (DNA): TGTGCCAGCAGTTTATTACTAGCGGGCTCTGCAGATACGCAGTATTTT. Encoded protein: CASSLLLAGSADTQYF.